This T cell receptor (beta chain) was retrieved from a study of blood T cell repertoires in COVID-19. About the study: Sources were T cells, B-cell-depleted T cells, or PBMCs; the material itself was cDNA or gDNA.

The ends were cut back, 6 bases at V and 3 bases at J, with 11 bases in the middle. CDR3 length: 13 amino acids. The germline gives CDR1 MGHDK, CDR2 SYGVNS. In the original workflow: Reference gene primer amplification in the assay estimated nucleated cell counts. Measured with immunoSEQ multiplex PCR; TCRdb has only the in-frame clones, and not every one. V and J calls plus clone size are reproduced from that table; the DNA served to infer D and trimming. The repertoire includes about 200,000 clones, 65% to 90% of them detected once, and roughly 10% sits in the top ten. The rearrangement joins TRBV25-1 to TRBJ1-2; a weak D match, TRBD1 (6 bases). The sequenced sample consisted of peripheral blood. The receptor was derived from a man aged 45-65 years with active or convalescent COVID-19. The DNA for the CDR3 is TGTGCCAGCAGCTCCAGGGGTGACTATGGCTACACCTTC. Amino acids: CASSSRGDYGYTF.